A single sample is the source of the 14 T cell receptor beta chains below, sequenced in a study of CD8 T cells in ankylosing spondylitis. Overall study findings and caveats: Several highly homologous variants made up a TCR beta motif that seemed to typify ankylosing spondylitis blood.

No antigen has been assigned to these receptors. In TCRdb, the 5' RACE reads were re-called with MiXCR into one record per CDR3 protein. Of approximately 400,000 distinct CDR3 sequences in the sample, 17% were seen once. The material sequenced was blood, either unsorted or a sorted T cell fraction (not recorded which). The receptor set was obtained from a male donor with ankylosing spondylitis.

The chain carries TRBV2 and TRBJ1-2; a weak D match, TRBD1 (5 bases). Germline CDR1 and CDR2: SNHLY and FYNNEI. Trimming stripped 7 bases from V and 7 bases from J, with 25 bases between. The CDR3 length is 16 residues. Written as DNA, the CDR3 is TGTGCCAGCAAGGTGGAGGCTGTTTCAGGGATCGGTGGCTACACCTTC. It yields the protein CASKVEAVSGIGGYTF.

V usage is TRBV7-8 and J usage is TRBJ2-7, with TRBD2 identical over 9 bases. The CDR3 spans 14 residues. Germline CDR1 reads SGHVS; CDR2 reads FQNEAQ. The V segment lost 5 bases and the J segment 2 bases; nucleotides outside the gene matches: 4. The CDR3 DNA sequence: TGTGCCAGCAGCAAAGCGGGGGGCCCCTACGAGCAGTACTTC. This encodes CASSKAGGPYEQYF.

This clonotype was seen more than once but under ten times. The gene calls are TRBV6-2 or TRBV6-3 and TRBJ2-7; 9 bases match TRBD2. The CDR3 covers 15 residues. From germline, CDR1 is MNHEY and CDR2 SVGEGT. V dropped 4 bases and J dropped 0; count of bases not matched to a gene: 4. CDR3 sequence: CASSWTSVDSYEQYF. The CDR3 region has the DNA TGTGCCAGCAGTTGGACTAGCGTAGACTCCTACGAGCAGTACTTC.

The chain carries TRBV29-1 and TRBJ1-1; TRBD1 is a possible D gene (5 bases). The CDR3 extends over 14 amino acids. V shed 4 bases and J shed 7 bases, with 19 bases lying between them. CDR1 is SQVTM, CDR2 ANQGSEA, per germline. In nucleotides, the CDR3 is TGCAGCGTTGCGATATGGAACGGGACCATTGAAGCTTTCTTT. Protein sequence: CSVAIWNGTIEAFF.

The V gene is TRBV9, the J gene TRBJ2-3, with 9 bases matching TRBD2. V lost 3 bases and J lost 3; bases outside the gene matches: 8. CDR1 and CDR2 (germline): SGDLS, YYNGEE. This CDR3 is 16 amino acids long. The CDR3 DNA is TGTGCCAGCAGCGCTACCGGGACTAGCACAACAGATACGCAGTATTTT. Its translation is CASSATGTSTTDTQYF. Based on the CDR3 plus reference TRBV9 and TRBJ2-3, the full variable domain is DSGVTQTPKHLITATGQRVTLRCSPRSGDLSVYWYQQSLDQGLQFLIQYYNGEERAKGNILERFSAQQFPDLHSELNLSSLELGDSALYFCASSATGTSTTDTQYFGPGTRLTVL.

This clonotype appeared a few times. V usage is TRBV5-5 and J usage is TRBJ2-2; TRBD2 is a possible D gene (5 bases). V was trimmed by 2 bases and J by 6 bases, leaving 11 bases between them. From germline, CDR1 is SGHKS and CDR2 YYEKEE (reference sequence). The CDR3 has 14 amino acids. The CDR3 coding sequence is TGTGCCAGCAGCTTTTCCTCCGGGGCCGGGGAGCTGTTTTTT. Protein sequence: CASSFSSGAGELFF. Looking up the rest from reference TRBV5-5 and TRBJ2-2 gives the full variable domain: DAGVTQSPTHLIKTRGQQVTLRCSPISGHKSVSWYQQVLGQGPQFIFQYYEKEERGRGNFPDRFSARQFPNYSSELNVNALLLGDSALYLCASSFSSGAGELFFGEGSRLTVL.

This clonotype was seen more than once but under ten times. The chain is built from TRBV7-9 and TRBJ2-7; 8 bases line up with TRBD2. The CDR3 runs 15 residues. CDR1 is SEHNR and CDR2 is FQNEAQ in the germline V gene (reference sequence). J gave up 5 bases and V 6 bases, and 12 bases lay outside the gene matches. CDR3 DNA sequence: TGTGCCAGCAGTTTCGGACTAGCTTTAGTCGACGAGCAGTACTTC. Protein sequence: CASSFGLALVDEQYF.

This clonotype was picked up many times. The J gene is TRBJ2-2, the V gene TRBV29-1, with 11 bases identical to TRBD2. Germline V CDR1 and CDR2: SQVTM, ANQGSEA. The CDR3 has 19 residues. V shed 4 bases and J 8 bases; nucleotides not matched to a gene: 21. CDR3 amino acids: CSVVTATSGVPYLVGELFF. DNA for the CDR3: TGCAGCGTTGTAACCGCGACTAGCGGGGTGCCCTATCTAGTTGGGGAGCTGTTTTTT.

This sequence joins TRBV28 and TRBJ2-2, with TRBD2 matching over 15 bases. In germline, CDR1 is MDHEN, CDR2 SYDVKM. CDR3 size: 18 residues. Unmatched junction bases numbered 7, after V lost 2 bases and J lost 6 bases. CDR3 DNA: TGTGCCAGCAGTTTAAAAGGACTAGCGGGAGGGCAGGCCGGGGAGCTGTTTTTT. This encodes CASSLKGLAGGQAGELFF.

In its sample, this clonotype was seen a few times. The V gene is TRBV3-1, the J gene TRBJ1-1; 9 nucleotides align to TRBD1. Germline-derived CDR1 and CDR2 are LGHDT and YNNKEL (reference sequence). The CDR3 spans 19 residues. V shed 4 bases, J shed 3 bases, and the junction held 18 bases outside the gene matches. The CDR3 spells CASSPIFDLPGQGYTEAFF. As DNA, the CDR3 is TGTGCCAGCAGCCCGATATTCGACCTCCCGGGACAGGGATACACTGAAGCTTTCTTT. Drawing the rest from reference TRBV3-1 and TRBJ1-1, the complete variable domain is DTAVSQTPKYLVTQMGNDKSIKCEQNLGHDTMYWYKQDSKKFLKIMFSYNNKELIINETVPNRFSPKSPDKAHLNLHINSLELGDSAVYFCASSPIFDLPGQGYTEAFFGQGTRLTVV.

This clonotype has only a few counts. The CDR3 sequence: CATGTDYNEQFF. The CDR3 nucleotides read TGTGCCACCGGGACAGATTACAATGAGCAGTTCTTC. The chain couples TRBV28 to TRBJ2-1; 7 nucleotides align to TRBD1. The germline V gene encodes CDR1 MDHEN and CDR2 SYDVKM. With V trimmed by 10 bases and J by 4 bases, 4 bases remained unmatched. This CDR3 contains 12 residues. Combining the CDR3 with reference TRBV28 and TRBJ2-1 gives the whole variable domain DVKVTQSSRYLVKRTGEKVFLECVQDMDHENMFWYRQDPGLGLRLIYFSYDVKMKEKGDIPEGYSVSREKKERFSLILESASTNQTSMYLCATGTDYNEQFFGPGTRLTVL.

In DNA, the CDR3 is TGTGCCATCAGTGAATTCGACACAGGGGCGGCTGGTGAGCAGTTCTTC. Its protein product is CAISEFDTGAAGEQFF. The V and J genes are TRBV10-3 and TRBJ2-1, with TRBD1 matching over 7 bases. CDR3 size: 16 residues. In germline, CDR1 is ENHRY, CDR2 SYGVKD. With 3 bases clipped from V and 9 bases from J, the junction kept 14 bases outside the gene matches.

This clonotype was observed at least ten times. The V and J genes are TRBV3-1 and TRBJ1-2; 10 bases are shared with TRBD1. Germline loops: CDR1 LGHDT, CDR2 YNNKEL (reference sequence). The CDR3 contains 15 residues. Trimming at V came to 4 bases and at J to 2 bases, leaving 4 bases not matched to a gene. The CDR3 DNA reads as TGTGCCAGCAGCCTCGGACAGGGGGGGAACTATGGCTACACCTTC. It is translated as CASSLGQGGNYGYTF.

The CDR3, as DNA: TGCAGCGTCCCTGGTTTGGACAGGGGCAGGGGCTACACCTTC. It is translated as CSVPGLDRGRGYTF. The chain has TRBV29-1 and TRBJ1-2, with 9 bases that match TRBD1. The V gene end was trimmed by 6 bases and the J gene end by 8 bases; junction bases not matched to a gene: 13. CDR3 length: 14 amino acids. Germline V gives CDR1 SQVTM, CDR2 ANQGSEA. The whole variable domain, remainder taken from reference TRBV29-1 and TRBJ1-2, is SAVISQKPSRDICQRGTSLTIQCQVDSQVTMMFWYRQQPGQSLTLIATANQGSEATYESGFVIDKFPISRPNLTFSTLTVSNMSPEDSSIYLCSVPGLDRGRGYTFGSGTRLTVV.